This TCR beta chain was captured by sequencing in a study of blood T cell repertoires in COVID-19. Germline lookup yields CDR1 LNHDA and CDR2 SQIVND (reference sequence). The CDR3 sequence is 19 residues long. The V gene lost 5 bases and the J gene lost 3 bases, with 26 bases spanning the gap. In the authors' methods: Nucleated cell number was recorded as an estimate derived from reference gene primer amplification. Produced via immunoSEQ multiplex PCR; TCRdb's table is partial and in-frame only. V, J and clone size were drawn from that table, and D and trimming were deduced from the DNA. The sample holds 100,000 to 140,000 clones, more than 70% seen once.

The rearrangement uses TRBV19 and TRBJ2-1; weak D call: TRBD2 (8 bases). Sequenced: peripheral blood. This receptor was obtained from a human donor in a cohort sampled during active COVID-19. The CDR3 loop reads CASSAQGTRDSGIYNEQFF. In DNA form, the CDR3 reads TGTGCCAGTAGTGCACAGGGGACGAGAGATAGCGGGATCTACAATGAGCAGTTCTTC.